This T cell receptor (beta chain) derives from a study of T-cell memory formation after mild COVID-19. Points from the study as a whole: Confirmation of SARS-CoV-2 specificity was lacking for second-wave clones peaking day 37.

This clonotype was counted a few times. Its specificity is not known. MiXCR was run by TCRdb on the 5' RACE reads, yielding one entry per CDR3 protein. The data contain some 490,000 distinct CDR3 sequences, 18% of them singletons. The sequenced material came from PBMCs or a T cell subset sorted from them (not recorded which). The TCR was taken from an adult woman who had mild COVID-19 (a few samples of this study predate the infection). Cell type and time point are not known.

CDR3 DNA sequence: TGCGCCAGCAGCGAACAAAACAATGAGCAGTTCTTC. The encoded protein is CASSEQNNEQFF. The V gene is TRBV5-1, the J gene TRBJ2-1; D remains unclear. The ends were cut back, 4 bases at V and 5 bases at J, with 7 bases in the middle. CDR3 size: 12 residues. Germline CDR1 SGHRS, CDR2 YFSETQ.